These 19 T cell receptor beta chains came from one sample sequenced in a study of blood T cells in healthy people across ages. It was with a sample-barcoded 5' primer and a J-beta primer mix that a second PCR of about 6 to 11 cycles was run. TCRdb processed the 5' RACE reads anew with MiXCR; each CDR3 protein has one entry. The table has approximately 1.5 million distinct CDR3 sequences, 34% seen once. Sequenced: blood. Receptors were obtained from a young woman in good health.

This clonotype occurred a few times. The CDR3 DNA sequence: TGCGCCAGCACCCCTACTAGCCAGGGGGTCGAGCAGTACTTC. Translation gives CASTPTSQGVEQYF. This chain connects TRBV5-1 to TRBJ2-7, with D tentatively TRBD1 (7 bases). CDR1 and CDR2 from the germline V gene are SGHRS and YFSETQ. This CDR3 is 14 amino acids long. Trimming cost V 6 bases and J 6 bases, with 19 bases left between them.

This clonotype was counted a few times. Here the CDR3 reads CASSYQPGLSSYNEQFF. The CDR3, as DNA: TGTGCCAGCAGTTACCAACCGGGACTCAGCTCCTACAATGAGCAGTTCTTC. This rearrangement joins TRBV6-5 to TRBJ2-1; TRBD2 might be the D (6 bases). Germline CDR1 and CDR2: MNHEY and SVGAGI. V dropped 2 bases and J dropped 0 bases, with 14 bases sitting between them. CDR3 length: 17 residues.

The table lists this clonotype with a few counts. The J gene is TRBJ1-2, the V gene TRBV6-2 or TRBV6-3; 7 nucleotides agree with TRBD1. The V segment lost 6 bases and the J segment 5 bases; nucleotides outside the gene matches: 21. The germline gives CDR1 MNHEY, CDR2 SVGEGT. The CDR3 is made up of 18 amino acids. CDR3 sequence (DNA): TGTGCCAGCAGCCCCCAAAGACACCGACAGGGACCGTGGTATGGCTACACCTTC. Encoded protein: CASSPQRHRQGPWYGYTF.

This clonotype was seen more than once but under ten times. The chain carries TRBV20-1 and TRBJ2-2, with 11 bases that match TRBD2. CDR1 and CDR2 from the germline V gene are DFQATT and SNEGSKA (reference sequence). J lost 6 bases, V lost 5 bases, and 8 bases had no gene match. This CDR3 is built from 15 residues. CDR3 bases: TGCAGTGCTCCCTCCCTGACTAGCGGGGCCGGGGAGCTGTTTTTT. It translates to CSAPSLTSGAGELFF.

The DNA of the CDR3 is TGTGCTAGTGGTTCCCCCTATGGCTACACCTTC. It yields the protein CASGSPYGYTF. The chain recombines TRBV12-5 with TRBJ1-2; D gene uncertain. The CDR3 sequence is 11 residues long. Per germline, CDR1 LGHNT and CDR2 FRNRAP. The germline V and J ends were trimmed by 4 bases and 4 bases, with 4 bases remaining between them.

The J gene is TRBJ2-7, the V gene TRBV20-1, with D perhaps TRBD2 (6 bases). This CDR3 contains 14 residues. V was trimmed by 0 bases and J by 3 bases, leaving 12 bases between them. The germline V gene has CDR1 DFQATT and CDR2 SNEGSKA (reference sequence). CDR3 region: CSARDHGGSYEQYF. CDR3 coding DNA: TGCAGTGCTAGAGATCATGGGGGGAGCTACGAGCAGTACTTC.

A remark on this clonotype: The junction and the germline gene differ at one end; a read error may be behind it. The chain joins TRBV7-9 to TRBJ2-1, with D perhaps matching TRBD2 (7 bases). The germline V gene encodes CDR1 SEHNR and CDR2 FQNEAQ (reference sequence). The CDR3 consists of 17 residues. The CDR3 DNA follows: TGTGCCAGCAGCTTGACAGGAGCGGGACGCTCCTACAGTGAGCAGTTCTTC. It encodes CASSLTGAGRSYSEQFF.

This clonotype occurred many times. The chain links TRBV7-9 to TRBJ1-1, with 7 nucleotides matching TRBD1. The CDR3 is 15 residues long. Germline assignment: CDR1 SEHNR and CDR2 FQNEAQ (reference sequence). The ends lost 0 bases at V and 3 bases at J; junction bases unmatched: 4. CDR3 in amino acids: CASSLAAGGDTEAFF. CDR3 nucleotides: TGTGCCAGCAGCTTAGCGGCAGGGGGGGACACTGAAGCTTTCTTT. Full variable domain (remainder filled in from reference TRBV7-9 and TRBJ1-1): DTGVSQNPRHKITKRGQNVTFRCDPISEHNRLYWYRQTLGQGPEFLTYFQNEAQLEKSRLLSDRFSAERPKGSFSTLEIQRTEQGDSAMYLCASSLAAGGDTEAFFGQGTRLTVV.

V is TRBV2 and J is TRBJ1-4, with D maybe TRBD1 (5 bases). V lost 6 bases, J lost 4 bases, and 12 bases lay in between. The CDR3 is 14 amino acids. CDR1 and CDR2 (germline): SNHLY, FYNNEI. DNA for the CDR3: TGTGCCAGCAGCGCGGGGGGATTTAATGAAAAACTGTTTTTT. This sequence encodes CASSAGGFNEKLFF.

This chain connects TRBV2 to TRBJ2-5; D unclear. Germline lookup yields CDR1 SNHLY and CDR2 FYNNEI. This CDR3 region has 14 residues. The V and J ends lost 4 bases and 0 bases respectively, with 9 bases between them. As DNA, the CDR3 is TGTGCCAGCAGTGCTAAGAGGAACCAAGAGACCCAGTACTTC. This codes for CASSAKRNQETQYF.

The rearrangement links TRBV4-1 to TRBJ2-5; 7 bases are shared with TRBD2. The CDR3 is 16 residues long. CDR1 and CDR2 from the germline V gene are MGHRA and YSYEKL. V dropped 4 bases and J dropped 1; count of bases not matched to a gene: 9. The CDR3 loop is CASSPHRGGSQETQYF. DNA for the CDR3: TGCGCCAGCAGCCCGCACCGGGGAGGGAGCCAAGAGACCCAGTACTTC.

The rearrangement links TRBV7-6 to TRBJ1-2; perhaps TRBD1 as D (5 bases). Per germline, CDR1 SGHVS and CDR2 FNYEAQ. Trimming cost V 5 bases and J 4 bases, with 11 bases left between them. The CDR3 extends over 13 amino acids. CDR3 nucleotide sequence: TGTGCCAGCAGCGACGACAGCATCTATGGCTACACCTTC. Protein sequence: CASSDDSIYGYTF.

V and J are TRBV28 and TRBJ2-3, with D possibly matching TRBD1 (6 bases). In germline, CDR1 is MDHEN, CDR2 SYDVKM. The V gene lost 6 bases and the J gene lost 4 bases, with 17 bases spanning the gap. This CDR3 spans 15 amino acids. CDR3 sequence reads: CASRGSTGRPDTQYF. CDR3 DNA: TGTGCCAGCAGGGGATCTACAGGGCGTCCAGATACGCAGTATTTT.

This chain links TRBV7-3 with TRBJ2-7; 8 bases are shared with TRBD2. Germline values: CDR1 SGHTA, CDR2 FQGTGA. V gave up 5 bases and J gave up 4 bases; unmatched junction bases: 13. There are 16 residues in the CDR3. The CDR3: CASSASGGGSHYEQYF. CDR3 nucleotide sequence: TGTGCCAGCAGCGCTTCAGGCGGGGGGAGCCATTACGAGCAGTACTTC.

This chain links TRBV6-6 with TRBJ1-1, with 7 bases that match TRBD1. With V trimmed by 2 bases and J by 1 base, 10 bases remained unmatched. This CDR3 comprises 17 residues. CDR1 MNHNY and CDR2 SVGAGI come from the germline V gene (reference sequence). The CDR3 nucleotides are TGTGCCAGCAGTTACCCTGGGCCGGGACAGAAGAACACTGAAGCTTTCTTT. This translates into CASSYPGPGQKNTEAFF.

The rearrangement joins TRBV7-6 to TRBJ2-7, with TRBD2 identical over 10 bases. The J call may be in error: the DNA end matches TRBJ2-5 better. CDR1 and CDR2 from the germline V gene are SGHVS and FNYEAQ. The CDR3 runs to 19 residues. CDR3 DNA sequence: TGTGCCAGCAGCTATCGACGCACAATTAGCGGGGGGCACTGGGAGACCCAGTACTTC. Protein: CASSYRRTISGGHWETQYF.

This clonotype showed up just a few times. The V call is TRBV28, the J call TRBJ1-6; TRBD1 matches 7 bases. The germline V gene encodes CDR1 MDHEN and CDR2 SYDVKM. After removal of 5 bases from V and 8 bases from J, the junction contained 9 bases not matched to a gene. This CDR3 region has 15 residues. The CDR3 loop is CASSPLRTGYSPLHF. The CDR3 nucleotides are TGTGCCAGCAGTCCTCTCCGGACAGGTTATTCACCCCTCCACTTT.

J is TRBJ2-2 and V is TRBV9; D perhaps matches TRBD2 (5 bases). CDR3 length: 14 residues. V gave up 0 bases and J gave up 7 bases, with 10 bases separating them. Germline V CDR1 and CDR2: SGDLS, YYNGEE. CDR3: CASSVGTSYGELFF. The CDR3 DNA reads TGTGCCAGCAGCGTAGGGACTTCATACGGGGAGCTGTTTTTT. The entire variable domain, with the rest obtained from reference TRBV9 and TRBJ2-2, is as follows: DSGVTQTPKHLITATGQRVTLRCSPRSGDLSVYWYQQSLDQGLQFLIQYYNGEERAKGNILERFSAQQFPDLHSELNLSSLELGDSALYFCASSVGTSYGELFFGEGSRLTVL.

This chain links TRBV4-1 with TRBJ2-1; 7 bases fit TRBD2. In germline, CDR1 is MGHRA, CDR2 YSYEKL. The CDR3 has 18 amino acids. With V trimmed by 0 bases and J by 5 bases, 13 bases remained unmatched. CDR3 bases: TGCGCCAGCAGCCAAGATCATGGGGCGGGAGTGGACCACAATGAGCAGTTCTTC. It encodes CASSQDHGAGVDHNEQFF.